This T cell receptor (beta chain) was recorded in a study of blood T cell repertoires in COVID-19. Looking at the study overall: Acute and convalescent COVID-19 samples came from the United States, Italy and Spain. In each case, the material was cDNA or gDNA derived from T cells, B-cell-depleted T cells, or PBMCs.

CDR3 length equals 15 residues. Trimming cost V 4 bases and J 3 bases; bases outside gene matches: 9. CDR1 SQVTM and CDR2 ANQGSEA come from the germline V gene. Measured with immunoSEQ multiplex PCR; TCRdb has only the in-frame clones, and not every one. The table lists some 250,000 clones, approximately 86% of them singletons. This sequence joins TRBV29-1 and TRBJ2-1; TRBD2 agrees at 7 bases. Material: peripheral blood. This clonotype originated in a woman younger than 30 with acute or convalescent COVID-19. The CDR3 nucleotides are TGCAGCGTTGGATTAGTGCTAGCGGTCTACAATGAGCAGTTCTTC. It translates to CSVGLVLAVYNEQFF.